This T cell receptor (beta chain) comes out of a study of T cells expressing NK-cell markers. The CDR3 covers 11 residues. The germline CDR1 and CDR2 sequences are DFQATT and SNEGSKA (reference sequence). TCRdb re-called the 5' RACE reads and gives one entry per CDR3 protein, without DNA. The clone table shows about 260,000 distinct CDR3 sequences, with the ten largest holding roughly 4.2%. The sequencing sample was made of blood T cells: a sorted CD56 or NKG2C T cell subset, CD4+ or CD8+ T cells, or bulk PBMC T cells (not recorded which). The receptor comes from a woman between 18 and 69 years old in good health. The chain uses TRBV20-1 and TRBJ2-1. The CDR3 loop is CSCRANNERFF.